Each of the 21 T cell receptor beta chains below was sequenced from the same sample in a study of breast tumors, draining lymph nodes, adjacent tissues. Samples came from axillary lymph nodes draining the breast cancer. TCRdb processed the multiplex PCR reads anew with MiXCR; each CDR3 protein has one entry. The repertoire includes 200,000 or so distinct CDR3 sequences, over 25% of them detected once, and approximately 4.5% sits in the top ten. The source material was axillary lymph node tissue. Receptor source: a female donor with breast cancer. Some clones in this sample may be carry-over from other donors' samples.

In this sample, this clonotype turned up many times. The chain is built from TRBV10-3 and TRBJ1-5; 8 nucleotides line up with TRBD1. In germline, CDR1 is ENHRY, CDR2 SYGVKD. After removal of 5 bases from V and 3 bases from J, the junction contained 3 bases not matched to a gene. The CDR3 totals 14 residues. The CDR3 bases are TGTGCCATCAGTCAGGACAGGGACAATCAGCCCCAGCATTTT. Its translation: CAISQDRDNQPQHF.

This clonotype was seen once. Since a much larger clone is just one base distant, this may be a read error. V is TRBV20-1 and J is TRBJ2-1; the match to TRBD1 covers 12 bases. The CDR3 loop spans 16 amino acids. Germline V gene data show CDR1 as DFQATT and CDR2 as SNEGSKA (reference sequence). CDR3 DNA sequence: TGCAGTGCTAGGAGGCACCGGGACAGGGGGCGGAATGAGCGGTTCTTC. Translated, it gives CSARRHRDRGRNERFF.

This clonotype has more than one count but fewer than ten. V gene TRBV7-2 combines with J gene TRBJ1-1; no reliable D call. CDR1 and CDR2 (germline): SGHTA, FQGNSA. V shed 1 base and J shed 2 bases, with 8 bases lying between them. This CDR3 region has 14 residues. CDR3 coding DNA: TGTGCCAGCAGCTTAGACTTGGTAAACACTGAAGCTTTCTTT. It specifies CASSLDLVNTEAFF.

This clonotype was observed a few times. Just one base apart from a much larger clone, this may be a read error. Written as DNA, the CDR3 is TGTGCCAGCAGCTCAGAATGGAGACAGAACAATGAGCAGTTCTTC. As protein: CASSSEWRQNNEQFF. The rearrangement links TRBV9 to TRBJ2-1; tentative D call: TRBD1 (5 bases). The V end was cut by 4 bases, the J end by 5 bases, with 16 bases between. This CDR3 has 15 amino acids. The V gene's germline CDR1 is SGDLS and CDR2 YYNGEE. The full variable domain, with the rest looked up from reference TRBV9 and TRBJ2-1, is DSGVTQTPKHLITATGQRVTLRCSPRSGDLSVYWYQQSLDQGLQFLIQYYNGEERAKGNILERFSAQQFPDLHSELNLSSLELGDSALYFCASSSEWRQNNEQFFGPGTRLTVL.

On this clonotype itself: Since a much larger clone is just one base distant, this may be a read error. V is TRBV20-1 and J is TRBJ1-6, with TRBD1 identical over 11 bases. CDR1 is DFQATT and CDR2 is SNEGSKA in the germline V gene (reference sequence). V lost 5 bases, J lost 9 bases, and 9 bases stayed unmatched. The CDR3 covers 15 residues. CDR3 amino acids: CSARTGGQGTSPLHF. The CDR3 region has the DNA TGCAGTGCTCGGACAGGGGGCCAAGGAACTTCACCCCTCCACTTT.

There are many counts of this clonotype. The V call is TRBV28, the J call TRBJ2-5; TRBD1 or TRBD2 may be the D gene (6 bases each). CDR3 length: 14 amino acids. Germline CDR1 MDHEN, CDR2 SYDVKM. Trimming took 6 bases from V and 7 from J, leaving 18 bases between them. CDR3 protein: CASREGGPGRTQYF. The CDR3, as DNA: TGTGCCAGCAGGGAGGGGGGTCCGGGGCGGACCCAGTACTTC.

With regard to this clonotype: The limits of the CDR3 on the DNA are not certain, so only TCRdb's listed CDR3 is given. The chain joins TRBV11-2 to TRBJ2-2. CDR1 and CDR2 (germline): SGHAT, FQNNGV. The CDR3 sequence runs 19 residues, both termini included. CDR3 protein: CASSLIGSYNEQFFGELFF.

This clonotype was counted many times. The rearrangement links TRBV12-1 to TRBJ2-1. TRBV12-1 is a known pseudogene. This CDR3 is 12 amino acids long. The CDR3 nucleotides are TGTGCCAGCAGCTTGGAGTGGAATGAGCAGTTCTTC. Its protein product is CASSLEWNEQFF.

Written as DNA, the CDR3 is TGTGCCACCAGTGATGGCACTAGCGGGAGGCGCAATGAGCAGTTCTTC. Its translation is CATSDGTSGRRNEQFF. The chain is built from TRBV24-1 and TRBJ2-1; TRBD2 matches 12 bases. This CDR3 has 16 amino acids. CDR1 and CDR2 (germline): KGHDR, SFDVKD. V lost 3 bases to trimming and J lost 6 bases; unmatched junction nucleotides: 5.

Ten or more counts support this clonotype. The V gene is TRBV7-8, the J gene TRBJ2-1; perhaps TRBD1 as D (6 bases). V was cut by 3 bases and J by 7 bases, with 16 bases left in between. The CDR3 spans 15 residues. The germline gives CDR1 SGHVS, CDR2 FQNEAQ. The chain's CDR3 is CASSFTGIGRNEQFF. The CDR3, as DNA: TGTGCCAGCAGCTTCACAGGGATAGGCAGGAATGAGCAGTTCTTC. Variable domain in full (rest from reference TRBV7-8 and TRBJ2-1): GAGVSQSPRYKVAKRGQDVALRCDPISGHVSLFWYQQALGQGPEFLTYFQNEAQLDKSGLPSDRFFAERPEGSVSTLKIQRTQQEDSAVYLCASSFTGIGRNEQFFGPGTRLTVL.

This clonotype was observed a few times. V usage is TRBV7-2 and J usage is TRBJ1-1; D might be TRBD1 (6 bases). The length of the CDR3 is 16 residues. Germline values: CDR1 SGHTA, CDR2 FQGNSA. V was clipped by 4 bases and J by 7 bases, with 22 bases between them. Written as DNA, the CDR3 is TGTGCCAGCAGCTCAAATTTAGCCGGGGGCCGGAGTGAAGCTTTCTTT. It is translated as CASSSNLAGGRSEAFF.

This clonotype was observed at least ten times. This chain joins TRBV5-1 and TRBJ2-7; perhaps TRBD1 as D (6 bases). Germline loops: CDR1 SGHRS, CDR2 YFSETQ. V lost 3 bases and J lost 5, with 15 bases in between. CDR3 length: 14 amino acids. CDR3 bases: TGCGCCAGCAGCTCACAGGGCTCCGGGGACGAGCAGTACTTC. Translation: CASSSQGSGDEQYF.

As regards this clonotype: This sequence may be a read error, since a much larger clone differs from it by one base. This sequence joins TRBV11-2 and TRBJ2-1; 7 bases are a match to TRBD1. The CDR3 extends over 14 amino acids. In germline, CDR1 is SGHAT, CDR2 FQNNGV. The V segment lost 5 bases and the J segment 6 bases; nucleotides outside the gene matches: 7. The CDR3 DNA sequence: TGTGCCAGCAGCGGAGGACAGGAATCCAATGAGCAGTTCTTC. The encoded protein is CASSGGQESNEQFF. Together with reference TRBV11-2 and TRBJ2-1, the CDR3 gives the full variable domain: EAGVAQSPRYKIIEKRQSVAFWCNPISGHATLYWYQQILGQGPKLLIQFQNNGVVDDSQLPKDRFSAERLKGVDSTLKIQPAKLEDSAVYLCASSGGQESNEQFFGPGTRLTVL.

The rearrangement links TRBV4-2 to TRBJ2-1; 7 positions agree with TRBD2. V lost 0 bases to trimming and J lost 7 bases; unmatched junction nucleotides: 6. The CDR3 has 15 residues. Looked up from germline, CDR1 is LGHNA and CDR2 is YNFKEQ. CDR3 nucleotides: TGTGCCAGCAGCCAAGATGTTGGCGGGAGTAATGAGCAGTTCTTC. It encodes CASSQDVGGSNEQFF.

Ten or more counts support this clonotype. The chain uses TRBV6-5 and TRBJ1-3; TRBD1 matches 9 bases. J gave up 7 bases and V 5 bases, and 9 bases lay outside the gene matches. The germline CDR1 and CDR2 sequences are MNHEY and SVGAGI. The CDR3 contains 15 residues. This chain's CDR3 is CASSPRDRDFNTIYF. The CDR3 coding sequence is TGTGCCAGCAGTCCCCGGGACAGGGACTTTAACACCATATATTTT.

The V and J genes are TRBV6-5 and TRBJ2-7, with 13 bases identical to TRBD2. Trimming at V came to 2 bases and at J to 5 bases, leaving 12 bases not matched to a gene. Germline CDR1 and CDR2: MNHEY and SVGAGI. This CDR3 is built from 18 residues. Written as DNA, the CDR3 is TGTGCCAGCAGTTACACCCACCTAGGACTAGCGGGAGCTAACGAGCAGTACTTC. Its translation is CASSYTHLGLAGANEQYF.

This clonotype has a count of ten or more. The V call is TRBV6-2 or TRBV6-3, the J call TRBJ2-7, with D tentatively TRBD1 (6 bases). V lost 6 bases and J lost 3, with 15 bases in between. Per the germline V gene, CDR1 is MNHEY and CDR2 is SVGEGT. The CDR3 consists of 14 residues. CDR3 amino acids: CASSRPGAGYEQYF. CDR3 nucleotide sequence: TGTGCCAGCAGCCGCCCAGGGGCAGGCTACGAGCAGTACTTC.

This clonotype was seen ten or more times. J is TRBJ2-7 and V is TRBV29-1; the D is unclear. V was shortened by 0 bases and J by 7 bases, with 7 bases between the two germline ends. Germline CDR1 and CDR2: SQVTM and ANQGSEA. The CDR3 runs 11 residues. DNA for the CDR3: TGCAGCGTTGAAGATGTAACGGAGCAGTACTTC. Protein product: CSVEDVTEQYF.

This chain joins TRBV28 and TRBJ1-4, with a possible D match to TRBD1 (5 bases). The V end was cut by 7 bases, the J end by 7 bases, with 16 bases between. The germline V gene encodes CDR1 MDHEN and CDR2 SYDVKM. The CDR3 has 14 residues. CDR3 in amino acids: CASTGGGFLEKLFF. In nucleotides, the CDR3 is TGTGCCAGCACCGGGGGGGGGTTTCTTGAAAAACTGTTTTTT.

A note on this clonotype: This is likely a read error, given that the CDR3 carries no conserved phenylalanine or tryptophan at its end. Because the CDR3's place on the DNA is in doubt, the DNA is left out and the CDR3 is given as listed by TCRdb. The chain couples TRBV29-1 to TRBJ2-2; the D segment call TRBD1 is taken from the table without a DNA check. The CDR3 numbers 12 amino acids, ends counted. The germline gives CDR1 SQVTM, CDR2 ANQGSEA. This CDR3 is CSATGNTGELMS.

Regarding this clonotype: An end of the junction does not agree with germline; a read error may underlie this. The CDR3 DNA reads as TGTGCCAGCAGAGGGGGTTCTGGGGCCAACGCCCTGACTTTC. Protein product: CASRGGSGANALTF. The chain links TRBV6-2 or TRBV6-3 to TRBJ2-6; weak D call: TRBD1 (6 bases). Germline V lookup: CDR1 MNHEY, CDR2 SVGEGT. The CDR3 sequence is 14 residues long.